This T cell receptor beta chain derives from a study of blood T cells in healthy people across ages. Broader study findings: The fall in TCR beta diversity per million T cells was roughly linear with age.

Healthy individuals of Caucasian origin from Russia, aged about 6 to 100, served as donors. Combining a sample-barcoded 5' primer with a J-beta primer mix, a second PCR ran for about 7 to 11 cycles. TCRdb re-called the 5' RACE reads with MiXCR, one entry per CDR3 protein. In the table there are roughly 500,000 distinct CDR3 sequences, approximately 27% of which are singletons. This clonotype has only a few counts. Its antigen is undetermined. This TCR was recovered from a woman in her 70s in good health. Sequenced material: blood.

The DNA for the CDR3 is TGTGCCAGCTCACCACCGAGTGCTAGCACAGATACGCAGTATTTT. Its protein is CASSPPSASTDTQYF. The J gene is TRBJ2-3, the V gene TRBV18; unclear D gene. Germline-derived CDR1 and CDR2 are KGHSH and LQKENI. Trimming removed 0 bases from V and 0 bases from J, with 7 bases in between. This CDR3 region has 15 residues.